One sample yielded the 26 T cell receptor beta chains listed below, sequenced in a study of beta chain features in type 1 diabetes. Reverse transcribing all isolated RNA meant expressed TCRB transcripts were sequenced. TCRdb's copy holds only in-frame clones and misses some; the assay was immunoSEQ multiplex PCR. Of hundreds of thousands of clones listed, approximately 11% are singletons. The sequenced material came from naive CD4+ T cells from blood. The receptors were sampled from a woman in her twenties or thirties in good health.

This clone was found a few times. The chain is built from TRBV30 and TRBJ2-1; TRBD2 agrees at 14 bases. The V and J ends lost 3 bases and 0 bases, in that order; junction bases with no gene match: 4. Looked up from germline, CDR1 is GTSNPN and CDR2 is SVGIG (reference sequence). The length of the CDR3 is 17 residues. CDR3 residues: CAWSGLAGGISYNEQFF. In DNA, the CDR3 is TGTGCCTGGAGCGGACTAGCGGGAGGCATCTCCTACAATGAGCAGTTCTTC. Full variable domain (remainder filled in from reference TRBV30 and TRBJ2-1): SQTIHQWPATLVQPVGSPLSLECTVEGTSNPNLYWYRQAAGRGLQLLFYSVGIGQISSEVPQNLSASRPQDRQFILSSKKLLLSDSGFYLCAWSGLAGGISYNEQFFGPGTRLTVL.

The rearrangement uses TRBV6-5 and TRBJ2-1; TRBD1 matches 7 bases. This CDR3 comprises 14 residues. CDR1 MNHEY and CDR2 SVGAGI come from the germline V gene. V lost 6 bases to trimming and J lost 0 bases; unmatched junction nucleotides: 2. The CDR3 DNA follows: TGTGCCAGCAGGACAGGGAGCTCCTACAATGAGCAGTTCTTC. Translated, it gives CASRTGSSYNEQFF.

In this sample, this clone turned up a few times. The chain recombines TRBV19 with TRBJ1-2; D is uncertain. The CDR3 consists of 15 residues. Trimming removed 10 bases at V and 2 bases at J, with 20 bases between. Germline V gene data show CDR1 as LNHDA and CDR2 as SQIVND (reference sequence). The CDR3 coding sequence is TGTGCCACCGGAAGAGGCGGAAGTATGAACTATGGCTACACCTTC. Protein sequence: CATGRGGSMNYGYTF.

This clone was picked up a small number of times. V usage is TRBV10-3 and J usage is TRBJ2-1, with 9 bases matching TRBD2. Germline V lookup: CDR1 ENHRY, CDR2 SYGVKD. CDR3 length: 13 residues. With 9 bases clipped from V and 4 bases from J, the junction kept 4 bases outside the gene matches. The CDR3, as DNA: TGTGCCATACGACTAGCGGCTTACAATGAGCAGTTCTTC. Encoded protein: CAIRLAAYNEQFF.

The chain uses TRBV7-2 and TRBJ2-2; TRBD1 might be the D (6 bases). Trimming pared 4 bases from V and 1 base from J, leaving 16 bases between. CDR3 length: 17 amino acids. Germline lookup yields CDR1 SGHTA and CDR2 FQGNSA. CDR3 bases: TGTGCCAGCAGCTCCATTAGGGGGATGCGGAACACCGGGGAGCTGTTTTTT. This sequence encodes CASSSIRGMRNTGELFF.

The chain is built from TRBV5-1 and TRBJ2-1; maybe TRBD1 (5 bases). The ends were cut back, 4 bases at V and 0 bases at J, with 11 bases in the middle. CDR1 is SGHRS, CDR2 YFSETQ, per germline. This CDR3 has 15 residues. The CDR3 DNA reads as TGCGCCAGCAGCAGGGGCCAGGGCTCCTACAATGAGCAGTTCTTC. This sequence encodes CASSRGQGSYNEQFF.

This chain uses TRBV14 with TRBJ2-7; 8 bases align to TRBD2. This CDR3 comprises 15 residues. V was pared by 10 bases and J by 4 bases, with 15 bases of the junction left unmatched. Germline V gives CDR1 SGHDN, CDR2 FVKESK. DNA for the CDR3: TGTGCCACCGCTACAGGCGGCACGGGAGGGTACGAGCAGTACTTC. Its translation: CATATGGTGGYEQYF. Together with reference TRBV14 and TRBJ2-7, the CDR3 gives the full variable domain: EAGVTQFPSHSVIEKGQTVTLRCDPISGHDNLYWYRRVMGKEIKFLLHFVKESKQDESGMPNNRFLAERTGGTYSTLKVQPAELEDSGVYFCATATGGTGGYEQYFGPGTRLTVT.

This clone came up a few times. The V and J genes are TRBV21-1 and TRBJ2-4; the table's D call, TRBD1, was not checked against the DNA. TRBV21-1 represents a pseudogene. This CDR3 has 16 residues. CDR3 in amino acids: CASSPGRQGAKNIQYF. The CDR3 nucleotides are TGTGCCAGCAGCCCCGGCCGACAGGGGGCCAAAAACATTCAGTACTTC.

The gene calls are TRBV29-1 and TRBJ2-3, with 10 bases identical to TRBD2. The ends lost 2 bases at V and 5 bases at J; junction bases unmatched: 7. In germline, CDR1 is SQVTM, CDR2 ANQGSEA. The CDR3 sequence is 15 residues long. CDR3 sequence reads: CSVERSSGSEDTQYF. The DNA for the CDR3 is TGCAGCGTTGAACGGTCTAGCGGGAGTGAAGATACGCAGTATTTT.

This clone was counted a few times. V usage is TRBV4-3 and J usage is TRBJ2-7; 12 bases agree with TRBD2. The CDR3 spans 18 residues. Germline V gene lookup returns CDR1 LGHNA and CDR2 YSLEER. V dropped 1 base and J dropped 3; count of bases not matched to a gene: 10. The DNA of the CDR3 is TGCGCCAGCAGCCAAGGGACTAGCGGGAATCTCATGGTCTACGAGCAGTACTTC. Its protein product is CASSQGTSGNLMVYEQYF.

This sequence joins TRBV19 and TRBJ2-1, with 7 nucleotides matching TRBD1. The V and J ends lost 5 bases and 0 bases, in that order; junction bases with no gene match: 7. CDR3 length: 16 amino acids. CDR1 is LNHDA, CDR2 SQIVND, per germline (reference sequence). The CDR3 sequence is CASSGGQITSYNEQFF. For the CDR3, the DNA is TGTGCCAGTAGTGGGGGACAGATCACCTCCTACAATGAGCAGTTCTTC.

This clone was seen a handful of times. The chain uses TRBV5-6 and TRBJ2-7; 10 positions agree with TRBD2. V lost 2 bases to trimming and J lost 9 bases; unmatched junction nucleotides: 11. The CDR3 extends over 15 amino acids. CDR1 SGHDT and CDR2 YYEEEE come from the germline V gene. CDR3 bases: TGTGCCAGCAGCTTTGCCGGGACTAGCGTGGAAGGGCAGTACTTC. Protein: CASSFAGTSVEGQYF.

The rearrangement joins TRBV7-9 to TRBJ2-7, with 7 nucleotides matching TRBD2. Germline V CDR1 and CDR2: SEHNR, FQNEAQ (reference sequence). J gave up 1 base and V 5 bases, and 5 bases lay outside the gene matches. The CDR3 loop spans 14 amino acids. This CDR3 is CASSPWEGSYEQYF. In DNA, the CDR3 is TGTGCCAGCAGCCCGTGGGAGGGTTCCTACGAGCAGTACTTC.

The chain couples TRBV29-1 to TRBJ1-2; 10 nucleotides align to TRBD1. V shed 3 bases, J shed 5 bases, and the junction held 12 bases outside the gene matches. The CDR3 loop spans 16 amino acids. Germline V gene data show CDR1 as SQVTM and CDR2 as ANQGSEA. CDR3 in amino acids: CSVDGDRDRGFYGYTF. The DNA of the CDR3 is TGCAGCGTTGACGGGGATAGGGACAGGGGCTTTTATGGCTACACCTTC. Supplemented by reference TRBV29-1 and TRBJ1-2, the full variable domain reads SAVISQKPSRDICQRGTSLTIQCQVDSQVTMMFWYRQQPGQSLTLIATANQGSEATYESGFVIDKFPISRPNLTFSTLTVSNMSPEDSSIYLCSVDGDRDRGFYGYTFGSGTRLTVV.

This chain links TRBV28 with TRBJ2-3; 7 positions agree with TRBD1. Germline-derived CDR1 and CDR2 are MDHEN and SYDVKM. The CDR3 loop spans 13 amino acids. Unmatched junction bases numbered 0, after V lost 2 bases and J lost 4 bases. In DNA, the CDR3 is TGTGCCAGCAGTTTACAGGGGGCAGATACGCAGTATTTT. Protein: CASSLQGADTQYF.

The sample holds a few counts of this clone. This chain links TRBV28 with TRBJ2-2, with 8 positions matching TRBD2. Germline CDR1 reads MDHEN; CDR2 reads SYDVKM. The CDR3 has 12 amino acids. Here the CDR3 reads CALAGNTGELFF. CDR3 DNA: TGTGCGCTAGCGGGGAACACCGGGGAGCTGTTTTTT.

This clone occurred a few times. The rearrangement links TRBV7-2 to TRBJ2-1; 14 bases agree with TRBD2. Germline lookup yields CDR1 SGHTA and CDR2 FQGNSA. V gave up 3 bases and J gave up 10 bases; unmatched junction bases: 8. This CDR3 has 16 amino acids. The CDR3 protein is CASSLVGGLAGVEQFF. The DNA of the CDR3 is TGTGCCAGCAGCTTGGTTGGGGGACTAGCGGGAGTCGAGCAGTTCTTC.

Only a few counts were recorded for this clone. This chain uses TRBV7-2 with TRBJ2-3, with a weak D call TRBD1 (5 bases). The CDR3 covers 16 residues. From germline, CDR1 is SGHTA and CDR2 FQGNSA. Trimming removed 1 base at V and 4 bases at J, with 15 bases between. CDR3 DNA sequence: TGTGCCAGCAGCTTAGAACCGGCAGGGAACGCAGATACGCAGTATTTT. This codes for CASSLEPAGNADTQYF. The complete variable domain, with remaining parts taken from reference TRBV7-2 and TRBJ2-3, reads GAGVSQSPSNKVTEKGKDVELRCDPISGHTALYWYRQSLGQGLEFLIYFQGNSAPDKSGLPSDRFSAERTGGSVSTLTIQRTQQEDSAVYLCASSLEPAGNADTQYFGPGTRLTVL.

This chain uses TRBV7-3 with TRBJ2-3; TRBD1 might be the D (6 bases). The CDR3 contains 12 residues. Germline CDR1 is SGHTA and CDR2 is FQGTGA. Trimming removed 5 bases at V and 6 bases at J, with 9 bases between. The CDR3 nucleotides are TGTGCCAGCAGCCGAACAGGGGATACGCAGTATTTT. Its protein product is CASSRTGDTQYF.

CDR3 residues: CASTPRGRGDYNEQFF. CDR3 DNA: TGTGCCAGCACCCCCCGGGGCAGGGGGGATTACAATGAGCAGTTCTTC. The V gene is TRBV27, the J gene TRBJ2-1, with a tentative D call TRBD1 (7 bases). The V end was cut by 7 bases, the J end by 4 bases, with 20 bases between. The CDR3 spans 16 residues. Germline CDR1 MNHEY, CDR2 SMNVEV (reference sequence).

Only a few counts were recorded for this clone. The chain recombines TRBV11-2 with TRBJ2-2, with TRBD1 matching over 9 bases. From germline, CDR1 is SGHAT and CDR2 FQNNGV. The CDR3 is made up of 14 amino acids. The ends lost 4 bases at V and 5 bases at J; junction bases unmatched: 2. The CDR3 here is CASSWDRATGELFF. CDR3 bases: TGTGCCAGCAGCTGGGACAGGGCAACCGGGGAGCTGTTTTTT.

The chain employs TRBV28 and TRBJ2-5; D perhaps matches TRBD1 (8 bases). The CDR3 runs to 15 residues. In germline, CDR1 is MDHEN, CDR2 SYDVKM. V was cut by 5 bases and J by 5 bases, with 18 bases left in between. This chain's CDR3 is CASSGAGQGGETQYF. CDR3 in DNA: TGTGCCAGCAGTGGCGCCGGACAGGGAGGGGAGACCCAGTACTTC. Combining the CDR3 with reference TRBV28 and TRBJ2-5 gives the whole variable domain DVKVTQSSRYLVKRTGEKVFLECVQDMDHENMFWYRQDPGLGLRLIYFSYDVKMKEKGDIPEGYSVSREKKERFSLILESASTNQTSMYLCASSGAGQGGETQYFGPGTRLLVL.

This chain joins TRBV4-2 and TRBJ2-5; TRBD1 agrees at 7 bases. Germline CDR1 reads LGHNA; CDR2 reads YNFKEQ. The CDR3 contains 15 residues. V lost 5 bases to trimming and J lost 4 bases; unmatched junction nucleotides: 10. The CDR3, as DNA: TGTGCCAGCAGCTTAAGAGGGGACAGCGCAGAGACCCAGTACTTC. Its protein product is CASSLRGDSAETQYF.

This rearrangement joins TRBV9 to TRBJ2-3, with a possible D match to TRBD2 (6 bases). This CDR3 contains 16 residues. Per germline, CDR1 SGDLS and CDR2 YYNGEE. V was clipped by 0 bases and J by 7 bases, with 18 bases between them. The chain's CDR3 is CASSVGTGAGLHTQYF. The CDR3 DNA reads TGTGCCAGCAGCGTAGGTACGGGAGCCGGACTTCATACGCAGTATTTT.

This clone showed up just a few times. V and J are TRBV5-4 and TRBJ2-4, with TRBD1 matching over 7 bases. The CDR3 loop spans 16 amino acids. V trimming: 3 bases; J trimming: 4 bases; junction bases outside the gene matches: 10. Per germline, CDR1 SGHNT and CDR2 YYREEE (reference sequence). In DNA form, the CDR3 reads TGTGCCAGCAGCTCAAAGCAGGGGACAGCTAAAAACATTCAGTACTTC. Amino acid sequence: CASSSKQGTAKNIQYF.

This rearrangement joins TRBV28 to TRBJ2-1; 13 positions agree with TRBD2. This CDR3 is built from 14 residues. V shed 6 bases and J 8 bases; nucleotides not matched to a gene: 4. The germline gives CDR1 MDHEN, CDR2 SYDVKM. DNA for the CDR3: TGTGCCAGCAGCCGACTAGCGGGAGGCTATGAGCAGTTCTTC. Residues: CASSRLAGGYEQFF.